Listed here are 4 T cell receptor beta chains from one sample, sequenced in a study of blood T cell repertoires in COVID-19 (dated by TCRdb to about 2020). Libraries were made using the immunoSEQ multiplex PCR assay. TCRdb obtained this table from immuneACCESS and retained in-frame rearrangements with V and J assigned. These tables miss some clones; where compared with another copy, unresolved V genes account for less than half of the shortfall, and the remainder is unexplained. The sample table contains about 47,000 clones; only one count was recorded for 80% to 90% of them. The ten top clones hold more than 9.5% of the sample. The sequenced material came from peripheral blood. Source of these receptors: a human donor with active COVID-19. The donor label of this sample is uncertain.

The genes are TRBV7-2 and TRBJ2-1, with D maybe TRBD2 (6 bases). This CDR3 has 16 amino acids. Trimming shortened V by 7 bases and J by 0 bases, and 16 bases separated the two germline ends. Germline V gene data show CDR1 as SGHTA and CDR2 as FQGNSA. CDR3 sequence (DNA): TGTGCCAGCATCCTCAGACCTAGCGTCTCCTACAATGAGCAGTTCTTC. Translating gives CASILRPSVSYNEQFF.

The V and J genes are TRBV2 and TRBJ2-2; TRBD2 matches 7 bases. This CDR3 contains 16 residues. The germline V gene has CDR1 SNHLY and CDR2 FYNNEI. J gave up 5 bases and V 9 bases, and 15 bases lay outside the gene matches. The chain's CDR3 is CARGGTGGMPTGELFF. CDR3 bases: TGTGCCAGAGGAGGTACGGGGGGTATGCCGACCGGGGAGCTGTTTTTT.

This chain links TRBV21-1 with TRBJ1-2. TRBV21-1 is shown as a pseudogene. This CDR3 contains 15 residues. This CDR3 reads CASSMFPRTNYGYTF. DNA of the CDR3: TGTGCCAGCAGCATGTTTCCGAGAACTAACTATGGCTACACCTTC.

To note about this clone: This sample includes further DNA sequences coding for the same CDR3. The rearrangement joins TRBV2 to TRBJ1-5; D unclear. The V end lost 4 bases, the J end lost 0 bases, and 13 bases lay between the germline ends. In germline, CDR1 is SNHLY, CDR2 FYNNEI. The CDR3 loop spans 16 amino acids. CDR3 bases: TGTGCCAGCAGTGGAGTCTACGGGGATAGCAATCAGCCCCAGCATTTT. Translated: CASSGVYGDSNQPQHF.